This is a list of T cell receptor beta chains from one sample in a study of identical twins. TCRdb reprocessed the 5' RACE reads with MiXCR, giving one entry per CDR3 protein. Of 600,000 to 700,000 distinct CDR3 sequences listed, roughly 20% are singletons. The sample was also linked to a second study, of T cells expressing NK-cell markers.

Sequenced sample: PBMCs. These receptors came from a woman between 18 and 29 years old in good health. CDR3s include the opening cysteine and the closing phenylalanine or tryptophan. Each record gives: J gene, clone size, V gene, D gene, CDR3 protein, CDR3 DNA. D genes are given only for firm matches. The size field is filled for only some rows; it gives once, few, many or a size class.

TRBJ1-1	few	TRBV2	NA	CASSVEYTEAFF	TGTGCCAGCAGTGTAGAGTATACTGAAGCTTTCTTT
TRBJ2-3	few	TRBV7-9	TRBD1	CASSPWTGANTQYF	TGTGCCAGCAGCCCCTGGACAGGGGCAAATACGCAGTATTTT
TRBJ2-7	few	TRBV27	NA	CASSLVVSHEQYF	TGTGCCAGCAGTTTGGTCGTTAGTCACGAGCAGTACTTC
TRBJ1-1	NA	TRBV10-3	TRBD1	CAISEWAGGTGTEAFF	TGTGCCATCAGTGAGTGGGCAGGGGGAACGGGCACTGAAGCTTTCTTT
TRBJ2-5	NA	TRBV9	NA	CASSASGTEQETQYF	TGTGCCAGCAGCGCAAGCGGGACAGAACAAGAGACCCAGTACTTC
TRBJ1-1	once	TRBV5-1	NA	CASSTWAGVDTEAFF	TGCGCCAGCAGCACGTGGGCGGGTGTGGACACTGAAGCTTTCTTT
TRBJ2-5	NA	TRBV12-3/TRBV12-4	TRBD2	CASSFAASGRGRETQYF	TGTGCCAGCAGTTTTGCGGCTAGCGGGAGAGGGAGGGAGACCCAGTACTTC
TRBJ1-1	NA	TRBV6-1	TRBD1	CASRSTGVANTEAFF	TGTGCCAGCAGATCGACAGGGGTGGCAAACACTGAAGCTTTCTTT
TRBJ1-2	NA	TRBV29-1	TRBD1	CSVAGQDYGYTF	TGCAGCGTTGCCGGACAGGACTATGGCTACACCTTC
TRBJ2-1	few	TRBV19	TRBD1	CASRNLQGARDNEQFF	TGTGCCAGTCGCAACCTCCAGGGGGCGCGAGATAATGAGCAGTTCTTC
TRBJ2-2	NA	TRBV6-2/TRBV6-3	TRBD2	CASSYGLAPWSGTGELFF	TGTGCCAGCAGTTATGGACTAGCCCCCTGGAGTGGCACCGGGGAGCTGTTTTTT
TRBJ2-7	few	TRBV21-1	NA	CASSKWTDRFYEQYF	TGTGCCAGCAGCAAATGGACAGACCGATTTTACGAGCAGTACTTC
TRBJ2-1	NA	TRBV5-1	NA	CASSLVGVNNEQFF	TGCGCCAGCAGCTTGGTTGGGGTCAACAATGAGCAGTTCTTC
TRBJ2-3	few	TRBV6-1	TRBD1	CASRLGQGTDTQYF	TGTGCCAGCAGGCTGGGACAGGGAACAGATACGCAGTATTTT
TRBJ2-3	few	TRBV7-2	NA	CASSLGLAEGGDTQYF	TGTGCCAGCAGCTTAGGTCTAGCGGAAGGGGGGGATACGCAGTATTTT
TRBJ2-3	few	TRBV12-3/TRBV12-4	TRBD2	CASNIRIAGSTDTQYF	TGTGCCAGCAACATCAGGATAGCGGGTAGCACAGATACGCAGTATTTT
TRBJ1-1	NA	TRBV3-1	TRBD1	CASSQQLGQGFEAFF	TGTGCCAGCAGCCAACAACTTGGACAGGGCTTTGAAGCTTTCTTT
TRBJ1-2	NA	TRBV27	NA	CASSSAWPDYGYTF	TGTGCCAGCAGCTCCGCTTGGCCGGATTATGGCTACACCTTC
TRBJ2-1	NA	TRBV6-2/TRBV6-3	TRBD2	CASRSRLAGARGSYNEQFF	TGTGCCAGCAGATCCCGACTAGCGGGAGCCCGGGGATCCTACAATGAGCAGTTCTTC
TRBJ1-4	many	TRBV2	NA	CASSEVAANEKLFF	TGTGCCAGCAGTGAAGTGGCGGCTAATGAAAAACTGTTTTTT
TRBJ2-2	few	TRBV14	NA	CASSLGPSEAGELFF	TGTGCCAGCAGCTTGGGGCCTAGCGAAGCCGGGGAGCTGTTTTTT
TRBJ2-1	few	TRBV20-1	TRBD2	CSARPRLRGRGHEQFF	TGCAGTGCTAGACCCCGACTTCGCGGGAGAGGACATGAGCAGTTCTTC
TRBJ2-7	NA	TRBV10-3	NA	CAISESGGAPYEQYF	TGTGCCATCAGTGAGTCGGGGGGGGCTCCCTACGAGCAGTACTTC
TRBJ2-2	NA	TRBV20-1	NA	CSARGALTGELFF	TGCAGTGCTAGGGGGGCGCTGACCGGGGAGCTGTTTTTT
TRBJ2-2	many	TRBV12-3/TRBV12-4	NA	CASSLTNTGELFF	TGTGCCAGCAGTCTGACGAACACCGGGGAGCTGTTTTTT
TRBJ2-1	few	TRBV29-1	NA	CSVEGPTITYNEQFF	TGCAGCGTTGAAGGTCCGACCATCACCTACAATGAGCAGTTCTTC
TRBJ2-1	NA	TRBV7-2	TRBD2	CASSLSLAAKQFF	TGTGCCAGCAGCTTATCTCTAGCGGCGAAGCAGTTCTTC
TRBJ2-1	NA	TRBV7-2	TRBD2	CASSLEREWGGEQFF	TGTGCCAGCAGCTTAGAACGGGAGTGGGGGGGTGAGCAGTTCTTC
TRBJ2-2	NA	TRBV20-1	TRBD1	CSAARQGAAGELFF	TGCAGTGCTGCCCGACAGGGGGCGGCCGGGGAGCTGTTTTTT
TRBJ1-6	few	TRBV12-3/TRBV12-4	NA	CASSLRSPISPLHF	TGTGCCAGCAGTTTGAGGAGTCCGATTTCACCCCTCCACTTT
TRBJ1-6	many	TRBV6-5	NA	CASRLQTEFYNSPLHF	TGTGCCAGCCGTTTACAAACAGAATTCTATAATTCACCCCTCCACTTT
TRBJ2-2	NA	TRBV4-3	TRBD2	CASSQDYLAGASTTGELFF	TGCGCCAGCAGCCAAGATTACCTAGCGGGAGCCTCGACCACCGGGGAGCTGTTTTTT
TRBJ2-3	many	TRBV18	NA	CASSPLAADTQYF	TGTGCCAGCTCACCGCTAGCCGCAGATACGCAGTATTTT
TRBJ1-1	few	TRBV12-3/TRBV12-4	TRBD1	CATRQGWNTEAFF	TGTGCCACCAGACAGGGCTGGAACACTGAAGCTTTCTTT
TRBJ2-5	NA	TRBV20-1	NA	CSASWDVRETQYF	TGCAGTGCTAGCTGGGACGTGCGGGAGACCCAGTACTTC
TRBJ2-2	NA	TRBV5-6	NA	CASSSGLSPVGGELFF	TGTGCCAGCAGCTCCGGCTTATCTCCGGTCGGCGGGGAGCTGTTTTTT
TRBJ2-1	NA	TRBV5-1	TRBD2	CASSLTSGNPSYNEQFF	TGCGCCAGCAGTTTGACTAGCGGGAACCCCTCCTACAATGAGCAGTTCTTC
TRBJ2-3	few	TRBV20-1	NA	CSELASEADTQYF	TGCAGCGAGTTGGCTAGCGAGGCAGATACGCAGTATTTT
TRBJ2-7	NA	TRBV9	NA	CASSVDAGALKEQYF	TGTGCCAGCAGCGTAGATGCGGGGGCCCTTAAGGAGCAGTACTTC
TRBJ1-1	many	TRBV6-2/TRBV6-3	NA	CASSDSNTEAFF	TGTGCCAGCTCGGACAGTAACACTGAAGCTTTCTTT
TRBJ2-7	few	TRBV12-3/TRBV12-4	TRBD1	CASSWGQAGYEQYF	TGTGCCAGCAGTTGGGGACAGGCGGGTTACGAGCAGTACTTC
TRBJ2-2	NA	TRBV9	NA	CASSVLGTGNTGELFF	TGTGCCAGCAGCGTCCTAGGCACTGGGAACACCGGGGAGCTGTTTTTT
TRBJ2-4	NA	TRBV2	TRBD1	CASKPLGQGAPKNIQYF	TGTGCCAGCAAACCCCTGGGACAGGGGGCCCCCAAAAACATTCAGTACTTC
TRBJ2-3	NA	TRBV5-1	NA	CASSSPESGVDTQYF	TGCGCCAGCAGTTCTCCCGAAAGCGGCGTAGATACGCAGTATTTT
TRBJ2-7	NA	TRBV7-2	NA	CASSYRASSYEQYF	TGTGCCAGCAGTTACAGGGCGAGCTCCTACGAGCAGTACTTC
TRBJ2-7	NA	TRBV20-1	TRBD2	CSAGGAGPYEQYF	TGCAGTGCCGGGGGGGCAGGCCCGTACGAGCAGTACTTC
TRBJ2-3	few	TRBV7-9	NA	CASSSPGLRAEDTQYF	TGTGCCAGCAGCTCGCCGGGACTCAGGGCGGAGGATACGCAGTATTTT
TRBJ2-2	NA	TRBV20-1	TRBD2	CSASGRYSGELFF	TGCAGTGCTAGCGGGAGGTATTCCGGGGAGCTGTTTTTT
TRBJ2-6	NA	TRBV10-3	NA	CAISEPRSSGANVLTF	TGTGCCATCAGTGAGCCCAGGAGCTCTGGGGCCAACGTCCTGACTTTC
TRBJ2-5	NA	TRBV7-8	NA	CASSLAVAGGLARETQYF	TGTGCCAGCAGCTTAGCGGTGGCAGGTGGACTTGCTAGGGAGACCCAGTACTTC
TRBJ2-1	NA	TRBV12-3/TRBV12-4	TRBD2	CASSLEGREYEQFF	TGTGCCAGCAGTTTAGAGGGGCGGGAGTATGAGCAGTTCTTC
TRBJ2-7	many	TRBV10-3	TRBD2	CAISGSAGVSYEQYF	TGTGCCATCAGTGGGTCGGCGGGAGTTTCCTACGAGCAGTACTTC
TRBJ2-1	NA	TRBV12-3/TRBV12-4	TRBD2	CASSFPRGASYNEQFF	TGTGCCAGCAGTTTCCCGCGGGGGGCGTCCTACAATGAGCAGTTCTTC
TRBJ2-7	few	TRBV15	NA	CATSRGFVYEQYF	TGTGCCACCAGTAGAGGATTCGTCTACGAGCAGTACTTC
TRBJ2-3	NA	TRBV11-2	TRBD2	CASSLETSGIGTDTQYF	TGTGCCAGCAGCCTAGAGACTAGCGGGATTGGCACAGATACGCAGTATTTT